Presented here are 9 T cell receptor beta chains from one specimen sequenced in a study of low-dose radiotherapy and immunotherapy resistance in tumors. With TRAV- and TRBV-specific primers, first-strand cDNA was made, covering the alpha and beta chains. TCR amplification ran 20 PCR cycles using constant-region and V-primer adapter primers. TCRdb passed the reads through MiXCR, listing each CDR3 protein once. The sample shows 85,000 to 95,000 distinct CDR3 sequences, just under 9.5% of them seen only once. Time point indicated: before trial treatment. This material consisted of PBMCs, taken before treatment. All receptors come from a male donor with prostate cancer.

The sample holds a few counts of this clonotype. The chain has TRBV5-5 and TRBJ1-2; D gene ambiguous. The CDR3 consists of 12 residues. V gave up 4 bases and J gave up 7 bases, with 11 bases separating them. From germline, CDR1 is SGHKS and CDR2 YYEKEE (reference sequence). The chain's CDR3 is CASSPEVGGYTF. CDR3 sequence (DNA): TGTGCCAGCAGCCCAGAAGTCGGTGGCTACACCTTC.

Note on this clonotype: This may stem from a read error, because a much larger clone lies one nucleotide away. The J gene is TRBJ2-1, the V gene TRBV7-3; D not resolved. The CDR3 length is 13 residues. V dropped 4 bases and J dropped 4 bases, with 8 bases sitting between them. Looked up from germline, CDR1 is SGHTA and CDR2 is FQGTGA. CDR3 DNA: TGTGCCAGCAGCTCCACAGCGTACAATGAGCAGTTCTTC. It translates to CASSSTAYNEQFF. Full variable domain (missing parts from reference TRBV7-3 and TRBJ2-1): GAGVSQTPSNKVTEKGKYVELRCDPISGHTALYWYRQSLGQGPEFLIYFQGTGAADDSGLPNDRFFAVRPEGSVSTLKIQRTERGDSAVYLCASSSTAYNEQFFGPGTRLTVL.

This clonotype has a count of ten or more. The chain links TRBV28 to TRBJ1-2; D is possibly TRBD1 (6 bases). Germline loops: CDR1 MDHEN, CDR2 SYDVKM. There are 15 residues in the CDR3. V lost 3 bases, J lost 0 bases, and 11 bases lay in between. The CDR3 DNA is TGTGCCAGCAGTTTGGGGGGCCTAGCTAACTATGGCTACACCTTC. Translating gives CASSLGGLANYGYTF.

This clonotype was detected ten times or more. V gene TRBV13 combines with J gene TRBJ2-7; 7 nucleotides agree with TRBD1. This CDR3 is 14 amino acids long. Per germline, CDR1 PRHDT and CDR2 FYEKMQ (reference sequence). The J segment lost 3 bases and the V segment lost 3 bases, leaving 5 bases of the junction unmatched. The DNA of the CDR3 is TGTGCCAGCAGCTTTGGATCAGGGGGCTACGAGCAGTACTTC. Amino acids: CASSFGSGGYEQYF. The full variable domain, with the rest looked up from reference TRBV13 and TRBJ2-7, is AAGVIQSPRHLIKEKRETATLKCYPIPRHDTVYWYQQGPGQDPQFLISFYEKMQSDKGSIPDRFSAQQFSDYHSELNMSSLELGDSALYFCASSFGSGGYEQYFGPGTRLTVT.

This clonotype has a count of ten or more. The J gene is TRBJ2-1, the V gene TRBV28; tentatively, D is TRBD2 (7 bases). Germline CDR1 MDHEN, CDR2 SYDVKM. Trimming took 6 bases from V and 6 from J, leaving 15 bases between them. The CDR3 consists of 14 residues. This CDR3 reads CASSLGGLPNEQFF. CDR3 sequence (DNA): TGTGCCAGCAGCCTAGGGGGACTACCCAATGAGCAGTTCTTC.

In this sample, this clonotype turned up many times. The genes are TRBV5-1 and TRBJ2-7; D gene ambiguous. The germline V gene has CDR1 SGHRS and CDR2 YFSETQ. V lost 1 base and J lost 2, with 10 bases in between. CDR3 length: 14 residues. CDR3 amino acids: CASSLRSATYEQYF. In DNA, the CDR3 is TGCGCCAGCAGCTTGCGGTCGGCGACCTACGAGCAGTACTTC.

The chain links TRBV19 to TRBJ1-1, with 8 bases identical to TRBD1. V lost 4 bases and J lost 1; bases outside the gene matches: 8. Germline V gene lookup returns CDR1 LNHDA and CDR2 SQIVND (reference sequence). The CDR3 extends over 16 amino acids. Here the CDR3 reads CASSTTDRVENTEAFF. The CDR3, as DNA: TGTGCCAGTAGTACAACGGACAGGGTCGAGAACACTGAAGCTTTCTTT. The whole variable domain, filled in from reference TRBV19 and TRBJ1-1, reads DGGITQSPKYLFRKEGQNVTLSCEQNLNHDAMYWYRQDPGQGLRLIYYSQIVNDFQKGDIAEGYSVSREKKESFPLTVTSAQKNPTAFYLCASSTTDRVENTEAFFGQGTRLTVV.

This clonotype came up a few times. This CDR3 is CASSSWGHRAETQYF. The CDR3 DNA reads TGTGCCAGCAGCTCGTGGGGGCACAGGGCAGAGACCCAGTACTTC. The chain is built from TRBV5-6 and TRBJ2-5, with D perhaps TRBD1 (6 bases). Germline CDR1 reads SGHDT; CDR2 reads YYEEEE. V lost 3 bases and J lost 4, with 16 bases in between. CDR3 length equals 15 residues.

This clonotype was recorded at least ten times. V and J are TRBV7-8 and TRBJ1-1; TRBD1 agrees at 8 bases. Trimming cost V 2 bases and J 2 bases; bases outside gene matches: 10. Germline CDR1 and CDR2: SGHVS and FQNEAQ. The CDR3 is 17 amino acids. CDR3: CASSLSTGRGPNTEAFF. CDR3 sequence (DNA): TGTGCCAGCAGCTTATCGACGGGCAGGGGGCCTAACACTGAAGCTTTCTTT.